This is a list of T cell receptor beta chains from one sample in a study of blood T cell repertoires in COVID-19. Profiled with immunoSEQ multiplex PCR; TCRdb holds only in-frame clones, not every one. The sample has roughly 26,000 clones, approximately 93% seen once; the top ten hold roughly 4%. Sequencing input: peripheral blood. The receptors derive from a human donor with active COVID-19. The donor label of this sample is uncertain. CDR3s include the opening cysteine and the closing phenylalanine or tryptophan. The order of the fields is D gene, V gene, J gene, clone size, CDR3 DNA, CDR3 protein. D genes are given only for firm matches. Expanded clones are given a class, and other clones once, few, many or no size at all.

TRBD1	TRBV5-1	TRBJ2-1	.	TGCGCCAGCAGCATGAGACAGGGGGCGAGTTACAATGAGCAGTTCTTC	CASSMRQGASYNEQFF
.	TRBV19	TRBJ2-3	.	TGTGCCAGTAGTATAGAGAACAGGGGAGGTACAGATACGCAGTATTTT	CASSIENRGGTDTQYF
.	TRBV20-1	TRBJ2-5	once	TGCAGTGCTAGGCCCCGGGAGACCCAGTACTTC	CSARPRETQYF
.	TRBV30	TRBJ1-6	.	TGTGCCTGGAGTCTAGCCCGGGGTTCACCCCTCCACTTT	CAWSLARGSPLHF
.	TRBV29-1	TRBJ2-4	.	TGCAGCGTTGCCCCGGGAAACATTCAGTACTTC	CSVAPGNIQYF
TRBD1	TRBV7-2	TRBJ1-6	.	TGTGCCAGCAGCCCAAGAGGGGGACAGGGCATTTCGCATAATTCACCCCTCCACTTT	CASSPRGGQGISHNSPLHF
.	TRBV5-1	TRBJ2-7	.	TGCGCCAGCAGCTTGTCGTTCGCGGGACCTTCCTACGAGCAGTACTTC	CASSLSFAGPSYEQYF
TRBD1	TRBV4-3	TRBJ2-7	.	TGCGCCAGCAGCCAAGACTCGCGGACAGGGCCTTACGAGCAGTACTTC	CASSQDSRTGPYEQYF
TRBD2	TRBV27	TRBJ2-3	.	TGTGCCAGCAGTCGCCAACTGGGAGGGACAGATACGCAGTATTTT	CASSRQLGGTDTQYF
TRBD1	TRBV19	TRBJ1-1	.	TGTGCCAGTAGTATGAGACAGGGGGCTTTCGACCCGAACACTGAAGCTTTCTTT	CASSMRQGAFDPNTEAFF
TRBD2	TRBV5-1	TRBJ2-6	.	TGCGCCAGCAGAGGGGCTGGAGGGGCGGGAGCCGGGGCCAACGTCCTGACTTTC	CASRGAGGAGAGANVLTF
.	TRBV19	TRBJ1-4	.	TGTGCCAGTAGCCTTAGGAGCCCCAGTGAAAAACTGTTTTTT	CASSLRSPSEKLFF
TRBD2	TRBV15	TRBJ2-1	.	TGTGCCACCAGCAGAGCCGCGGGGGGAGAGCAGTTCTTC	CATSRAAGGEQFF
TRBD1	TRBV19	TRBJ2-7	.	TGTGCCAGTAGTATCCCGGGACAGGGAATCTACGAGCAGTACTTC	CASSIPGQGIYEQYF
TRBD1	TRBV30	TRBJ2-7	.	TGTGCCTGGAGGGCCGGGACAGCCTCCTACGAGCAGTACTTC	CAWRAGTASYEQYF
TRBD2	TRBV11-3	TRBJ2-7	.	TGTGCCAGCAGCCCCAAGGGAGGGCCCTCCTACGAGCAGTACTTC	CASSPKGGPSYEQYF
.	TRBV3-1/TRBV3-2	TRBJ2-7	.	TGTGCCAGCAGCCAAGAGTCAGGGGAGCCCTACGAGCAGTACTTC	CASSQESGEPYEQYF
TRBD1	TRBV15	TRBJ2-5	.	TGTGCCACCAGCAGAGAACCGGGACAGCGTCAAGAGACCCAGTACTTC	CATSREPGQRQETQYF
.	TRBV6-5	TRBJ1-2	.	TGTGCCAGCAGTTACGGAACTAACAGGGTTTCGGGCTACACCTTC	CASSYGTNRVSGYTF
TRBD2	TRBV12-3/TRBV12-4	TRBJ2-3	.	TGTGCCAGCAAGGTGGGAGGGCTTAATACGCAGTATTTT	CASKVGGLNTQYF
TRBD1	TRBV13	TRBJ1-2	.	TGTGCCAGCAGCTGGCCGGGACAGGGGGCATTGGATGGCTACACCTTC	CASSWPGQGALDGYTF
.	TRBV27	TRBJ2-1	.	TGTGCCAGCAGTTTCCCCCCAGGTAATGAGCAGTTCTTC	CASSFPPGNEQFF
.	TRBV14	TRBJ1-1	.	TGTGCCAGCAGCCAAGACCTTAGGGGCGGGAACACTGAAGCTTTCTTT	CASSQDLRGGNTEAFF
TRBD1	TRBV6-1	TRBJ1-5	.	TGTGCCAGCAGTGAAGTTACGGGACAGGGGCATCAGCCCCAGCATTTT	CASSEVTGQGHQPQHF
.	TRBV28	TRBJ1-6	.	TGTGCCAGCAGGACTTCCCGGGTCGATAATTCACCCCTCCACTTT	CASRTSRVDNSPLHF
TRBD1	TRBV27	TRBJ2-3	.	TGTGCCAGCAGTTCGACAGGGGCCGGCACGCAGTATTTT	CASSSTGAGTQYF
TRBD2	TRBV15	TRBJ2-7	.	TGTGCCACCAGCAGGAGCGGGAGCTCCTACGAGCAGTACTTC	CATSRSGSSYEQYF
TRBD1	TRBV4-3	TRBJ1-1	.	TGCGCCAGCAGCCAAGACGGGACAGTTACTGAAGCTTTCTTT	CASSQDGTVTEAFF
.	TRBV19	TRBJ1-2	once	TGTGCCAGTAGTATCGATGCTTATTCAGGGGAAAATTATGGCTACACCTTC	CASSIDAYSGENYGYTF
.	TRBV5-6	TRBJ1-2	.	TGTGCCAGCAGCTTGGGCAGCTATGGCTACACCTTC	CASSLGSYGYTF
TRBD2	TRBV5-4	TRBJ2-5	.	TGTGCCAGCAGCTTTTCCGGGACTAGCCAAGAGACCCAGTACTTC	CASSFSGTSQETQYF
TRBD2	TRBV7-2	TRBJ2-7	.	TGTGCCAGCAGCTTAGCTCTAGCGGGAGCCTCAGGGGAGCAGTACTTC	CASSLALAGASGEQYF
TRBD1	TRBV27	TRBJ2-7	few	TGTGCCAGCAGGAACGACAGGGGGCGAACCTACGAGCAGTACTTC	CASRNDRGRTYEQYF
.	TRBV28	TRBJ2-7	once	TGTGCCAGCAGTCTCCCTCTGGGAGGCTACGAGCAGTACTTC	CASSLPLGGYEQYF
.	TRBV4-1	TRBJ1-6	once	TGCGCCAGCAGCCAAGATCCCACCGGGCCCCGGGGTAATTCACCCCTCCACTTT	CASSQDPTGPRGNSPLHF